This T cell receptor (beta chain) was found in a study of human T cells and chemical hapten exposure. About the research overall: Among samples, TCR yields varied mainly because of small differences in pooled library volume. Points from the study as a whole: TCRs at a frequency above 1 in 1000 stayed unchanged with DPC sensitization.

Extraction of total RNA was performed on unfractionated whole blood. Unique molecular identifiers were affixed to discrete cDNA molecules within the library. Original processing methods: Sequenced samples showed a median of 95,638 TCRs each, with counts running from around 25,000 to 690,000. TCRdb itself ran the 5' RACE reads through MiXCR, one entry per CDR3 protein. Clone size and V and J calls follow TCRdb, not the original study. The table includes about 140,000 distinct CDR3 sequences, 3.5% to 5% detected once. In this sample, this clonotype turned up many times. Its antigen is as yet unknown. From germline, CDR1 is PRHDT and CDR2 FYEKMQ (reference sequence). The CDR3 runs 16 residues. Deletions cut 0 bases from V and 0 bases from J, with 12 bases between.

This clonotype was sampled from a female donor in good health. The J gene is TRBJ2-7, the V gene TRBV13; D unresolved. CDR3 amino acids: CASSLGAEYSSYEQYF. The CDR3 DNA reads TGTGCCAGCAGCTTAGGCGCCGAATACTCCTCCTACGAGCAGTACTTC.